This record looks at one T cell receptor (beta chain) sequence and its context. Its target is unknown. These data originate in a study of vaccination and CD4 T cells after COVID-19. Treatment: roughly ten-day PBMC culture with coronavirus spike peptide pools or control peptides (ViraFEST assay). ViraFEST enlarged antigen-specific T cell populations with peptide pools and afterwards sequenced TCRs. Broader study findings: The authors studied relatively few convalescent patients and analyzed no early post-infection timepoints.

The Oncomine TCR Beta short-read assay sequenced DNA from cultured CD4+ T cells. Cultured CD4+ T cells were the source of extracted genomic DNA. TCRdb processed the PCR reads anew with MiXCR; each CDR3 protein has one entry. This table has about 10,000 distinct CDR3 sequences, 40% to 50% appearing once. The V and J ends lost 6 bases and 1 base respectively, with 12 bases between them. The CDR3 is 15 residues long. CDR1 is MNHNS, CDR2 SASEGT, per germline. The specimen sequenced was CD4+ T cells from blood, cultured in vitro. The chain has TRBV6-1 and TRBJ2-2; D might be TRBD2 (6 bases). This receptor was identified in a human donor who had recovered from COVID-19. The CDR3 DNA reads as TGTGCCAGCAGGGGGGGTTTATGGAACACCGGGGAGCTGTTTTTT. Protein sequence: CASRGGLWNTGELFF.